This note documents a single T cell receptor (beta chain) sequence. Its matching antigen is unknown. This sample was included in a study of Ad26.COV2.S vaccination and SARS-CoV-2 variants. Study summary: Trial arm assignment for the donor was COV1001 Ad26.COV2.S. Administration of Ad26.COV2.S was intramuscular, either once or twice 56 days apart. Overall study results and limits: Substantial breadth was reportedly displayed by spike-specific CD8+ and CD4+ T cell responses after vaccination.

The V end was cut by 0 bases, the J end by 2 bases, with 14 bases between. The CDR3 is 16 amino acids. Germline assignment: CDR1 MGHRA and CDR2 YSYEKL. Sequencing used immunoSEQ multiplex PCR; TCRdb keeps in-frame clones, though not all of them. The repertoire holds a few hundred thousand clones, with about 80% as singletons. The treatment here: around 19 received Ad26.COV2.S at low or high dose, single or two shots; about 5 received placebo; per-sample allocation not given. The investigators took samples on day 63 after the first vaccine or placebo injection. Adults aged 18-55 years in Boston included the donor.

V and J are TRBV4-1 and TRBJ2-7; maybe TRBD1 (5 bases). The origin of this receptor is a person between 18 and 65 years old who received the Ad26.COV2.S COVID-19 vaccine or a placebo. Source: peripheral blood, taken in a trial of Ad26.COV2.S vaccine versus placebo. The chain's CDR3 is CASSQDRSQGTYEQYF. The CDR3 DNA sequence: TGCGCCAGCAGCCAAGATCGGAGCCAGGGAACCTACGAGCAGTACTTC.